The present T cell receptor (beta chain) was sequenced within a study of post-analysis software for immune sequencing data. At the level of the study: Relapsing-remitting, secondary progressive and progressive-relapsing forms of multiple sclerosis all featured among disease courses. General observations from the study: Batch-matched samples strongly co-clustered by F measure. Significantly lower normalized Chao1 diversity was found in patients with multiple sclerosis relative to controls.

Researchers reported that TCR beta cDNA libraries carried unique molecular identifiers. T cells numbering roughly 1 to 10 million gave rise to 500,000 to 600,000 cDNA molecules. TCRdb redid the calling of the PCR reads with MiXCR, one entry per CDR3 protein. The table lists 750,000 to 950,000 distinct CDR3 sequences, 46% of them singletons, with around 4.7% in the top ten. This clonotype occurred a few times. Its target is unknown. Sequenced material: blood. The clonotype comes from a girl aged 5-17 years with multiple sclerosis.

CDR3 bases: TGTGCCAGCAGTTACGCTGGGGCACCCCGGGCGAATGAGCAGTTCTTC. Its translation is CASSYAGAPRANEQFF. V usage is TRBV6-6 and J usage is TRBJ2-1, with a possible D match to TRBD1 (5 bases). The CDR3 runs to 16 residues. Germline CDR1 and CDR2: MNHNY and SVGAGI (reference sequence). Trimming cost V 2 bases and J 7 bases, with 18 bases left between them.